Listed here are 19 T cell receptor beta chains from one sample, sequenced in a study of cytomegalovirus exposure and HLA in healthy donors. PCR was performed using 60 Vbeta and 13 Jbeta primers. The table came from immunoSEQ multiplex PCR; TCRdb's copy has only in-frame clones and leaves some out. The repertoire consists of around 140,000 clones, with 70% to 85% occurring once and the leading ten covering over 9.5%. The sequencing input was PBMCs. Receptor source: an older woman in good health and CMV-seropositive.

The chain has TRBV28 and TRBJ2-7; no clear D. The CDR3 extends over 12 amino acids. Per germline, CDR1 MDHEN and CDR2 SYDVKM. Trimming left V 3 bases short and J 3 bases short, with 6 bases between. CDR3 coding DNA: TGTGCCAGCAGTTTGGAGTTCTACGAGCAGTACTTC. This translates into CASSLEFYEQYF. Supplemented by reference TRBV28 and TRBJ2-7, the full variable domain reads DVKVTQSSRYLVKRTGEKVFLECVQDMDHENMFWYRQDPGLGLRLIYFSYDVKMKEKGDIPEGYSVSREKKERFSLILESASTNQTSMYLCASSLEFYEQYFGPGTRLTVT.

The chain is built from TRBV7-9 and TRBJ2-7, with 7 nucleotides matching TRBD2. With V trimmed by 0 bases and J by 3 bases, 5 bases remained unmatched. Germline V gene data show CDR1 as SEHNR and CDR2 as FQNEAQ (reference sequence). The CDR3 has 15 residues. The CDR3 nucleotides are TGTGCCAGCAGCTTAGCGGGGGGGATGGGCTACGAGCAGTACTTC. Its translation: CASSLAGGMGYEQYF. The whole variable domain, filled in from reference TRBV7-9 and TRBJ2-7, reads DTGVSQNPRHKITKRGQNVTFRCDPISEHNRLYWYRQTLGQGPEFLTYFQNEAQLEKSRLLSDRFSAERPKGSFSTLEIQRTEQGDSAMYLCASSLAGGMGYEQYFGPGTRLTVT.

This chain connects TRBV27 to TRBJ2-7; 9 positions match TRBD2. Trimming at V came to 3 bases and at J to 2 bases, leaving 8 bases not matched to a gene. This CDR3 is 16 amino acids long. Per the germline V gene, CDR1 is MNHEY and CDR2 is SMNVEV (reference sequence). Here the CDR3 reads CASSFSGSPLPYEQYF. The DNA for the CDR3 is TGTGCCAGCAGTTTTAGCGGGAGTCCCCTTCCCTACGAGCAGTACTTC.

The chain links TRBV5-4 to TRBJ2-2; tentatively, D is TRBD1 (6 bases). V lost 5 bases and J 2 bases, leaving 19 bases between the germline ends. The CDR3 extends over 17 amino acids. CDR1 and CDR2 (germline): SGHNT, YYREEE (reference sequence). The CDR3 DNA follows: TGTGCCAGCAGGCAAATTCCCCGGGACATCAACACCGGGGAGCTGTTTTTT. Amino acids: CASRQIPRDINTGELFF.

This clone occurred once. The chain employs TRBV11-2 and TRBJ2-7; the match to TRBD2 covers 9 bases. The V and J ends lost 3 bases and 3 bases, in that order; junction bases with no gene match: 6. The CDR3 consists of 15 residues. Germline CDR1 is SGHAT and CDR2 is FQNNGV. The CDR3 sequence is CASSFQREVGYEQYF. DNA of the CDR3: TGTGCCAGCAGCTTCCAGCGGGAGGTAGGCTACGAGCAGTACTTC.

The chain combines TRBV4-3 with TRBJ1-1; no firm D call. The CDR3 is 19 amino acids. Trimming pared 3 bases from V and 3 bases from J, leaving 26 bases between. Germline V lookup: CDR1 LGHNA, CDR2 YSLEER. CDR3 in amino acids: CASSHGGMGLGVFDTEAFF. CDR3 bases: TGCGCCAGCAGCCACGGCGGGATGGGCCTCGGGGTGTTTGACACTGAAGCTTTCTTT.

V is TRBV28 and J is TRBJ2-3; 7 bases agree with TRBD2. The CDR3 runs to 13 residues. Germline values: CDR1 MDHEN, CDR2 SYDVKM. Trimming at V came to 7 bases and at J to 4 bases, leaving 5 bases not matched to a gene. In DNA, the CDR3 is TGTGCCAGCATGCGGGAGCTCTCAGATACGCAGTATTTT. This sequence encodes CASMRELSDTQYF.

In its sample, this clone was seen a few times. V and J are TRBV25-1 and TRBJ2-7; 8 nucleotides match TRBD2. The CDR3 runs to 15 residues. V was pared by 2 bases and J by 6 bases, with 9 bases of the junction left unmatched. CDR1 is MGHDK and CDR2 is SYGVNS in the germline V gene. The CDR3 DNA is TGTGCCAGCAGTGAAGGGTTAGCGGGAATTAGCGAGCAGTACTTC. Amino acids: CASSEGLAGISEQYF.

The gene calls are TRBV9 and TRBJ2-1; 7 positions agree with TRBD2. J gave up 8 bases and V 0 bases, and 8 bases lay outside the gene matches. Germline V lookup: CDR1 SGDLS, CDR2 YYNGEE. CDR3 size: 15 residues. The CDR3 region is CASSVVGGSIDEQFF. The CDR3 DNA sequence: TGTGCCAGCAGCGTAGTAGGCGGGAGCATCGATGAGCAGTTCTTC.

This chain connects TRBV14 to TRBJ2-7; TRBD1 matches 9 bases. The germline V gene has CDR1 SGHDN and CDR2 FVKESK. The CDR3 runs to 14 residues. Losses at the gene ends were 3 bases for V and 5 bases for J; bases not matched to a gene: 5. CDR3 loop: CASSQTGGSDEQYF. As DNA, the CDR3 is TGTGCCAGCAGCCAGACAGGGGGATCGGACGAGCAGTACTTC.

This chain uses TRBV18 with TRBJ1-5; TRBD1 matches at 7 bases. Trimming removed 2 bases from V and 3 bases from J; junction bases left unmatched: 7. Germline values: CDR1 KGHSH, CDR2 LQKENI. The CDR3 is made up of 16 amino acids. The CDR3 sequence is CASSPAGQIFNQPQHF. In DNA form, the CDR3 reads TGTGCCAGCTCACCAGCGGGACAGATCTTCAATCAGCCCCAGCATTTT.

This clone appeared once. The chain carries TRBV27 and TRBJ2-7; 7 bases map to TRBD1. CDR1 and CDR2 (germline): MNHEY, SMNVEV (reference sequence). This CDR3 has 14 residues. Trimming cost V 5 bases and J 0 bases; bases outside gene matches: 4. The CDR3 protein is CASSPGQASYEQYF. The DNA of the CDR3 is TGTGCCAGCAGTCCCGGACAGGCCTCCTACGAGCAGTACTTC.

This clone was observed a handful of times. V gene TRBV4-3 combines with J gene TRBJ2-7; TRBD1 matches at 10 bases. The germline gives CDR1 LGHNA, CDR2 YSLEER. V was clipped by 1 base and J by 5 bases; unmatched bases: 8. This CDR3 is 16 amino acids long. Written as DNA, the CDR3 is TGCGCCAGCAGCCAAGGGTGGGGGACAGGGGCGGACGAGCAGTACTTC. It specifies CASSQGWGTGADEQYF.

This clone has only a few counts. The chain joins TRBV4-2 to TRBJ2-1, with 10 bases fitting TRBD2. J gave up 6 bases and V 1 base, and 3 bases lay outside the gene matches. This CDR3 spans 15 amino acids. The germline V gene has CDR1 LGHNA and CDR2 YNFKEQ. The DNA of the CDR3 is TGTGCCAGCAGCCAAGGGGCTAGCGGGGGCAATGAGCAGTTCTTC. Protein product: CASSQGASGGNEQFF.

J is TRBJ2-3 and V is TRBV19, with D possibly TRBD1 on 5 matching bases. The V gene lost 5 bases and the J gene lost 0 bases, with 18 bases spanning the gap. Germline CDR1 is LNHDA and CDR2 is SQIVND (reference sequence). This CDR3 comprises 17 residues. The CDR3 DNA reads as TGTGCCAGTAGTCGATCGACAGACCTATCCAGCACAGATACGCAGTATTTT. It is translated as CASSRSTDLSSTDTQYF.

This rearrangement joins TRBV5-1 to TRBJ2-2; 9 positions match TRBD2. The CDR3 loop spans 16 amino acids. The ends lost 3 bases at V and 5 bases at J; junction bases unmatched: 8. In germline, CDR1 is SGHRS, CDR2 YFSETQ. CDR3 nucleotide sequence: TGCGCCAGCAGCTGGGGGCTAGCGGGATGGACCGGGGAGCTGTTTTTT. Amino acid sequence: CASSWGLAGWTGELFF.

V and J are TRBV4-3 and TRBJ2-7; D might be TRBD2 (6 bases). The CDR3 extends over 16 amino acids. Per germline, CDR1 LGHNA and CDR2 YSLEER. Trimming cost V 0 bases and J 2 bases, with 14 bases left between them. The CDR3 region is CASSQDFPSATYEQYF. CDR3 sequence (DNA): TGCGCCAGCAGCCAAGATTTCCCTAGCGCGACCTACGAGCAGTACTTC.

The chain couples TRBV28 to TRBJ2-5; D might be TRBD2 (5 bases). The germline V gene encodes CDR1 MDHEN and CDR2 SYDVKM. Trimming left V 2 bases short and J 6 bases short, with 13 bases between. The CDR3 has 14 residues. The CDR3 nucleotides read TGTGCCAGCAGTTTACAGGCGGGTCGACAGACCCAGTACTTC. This translates into CASSLQAGRQTQYF.

The chain couples TRBV13 to TRBJ2-1; a weak D match, TRBD2 (6 bases). V shed 6 bases and J shed 3 bases, with 12 bases lying between them. This CDR3 region has 14 residues. Germline V gene lookup returns CDR1 PRHDT and CDR2 FYEKMQ (reference sequence). DNA of the CDR3: TGTGCCAGCAGGGGGGACTGGAACTACAATGAGCAGTTCTTC. Translated, it gives CASRGDWNYNEQFF.